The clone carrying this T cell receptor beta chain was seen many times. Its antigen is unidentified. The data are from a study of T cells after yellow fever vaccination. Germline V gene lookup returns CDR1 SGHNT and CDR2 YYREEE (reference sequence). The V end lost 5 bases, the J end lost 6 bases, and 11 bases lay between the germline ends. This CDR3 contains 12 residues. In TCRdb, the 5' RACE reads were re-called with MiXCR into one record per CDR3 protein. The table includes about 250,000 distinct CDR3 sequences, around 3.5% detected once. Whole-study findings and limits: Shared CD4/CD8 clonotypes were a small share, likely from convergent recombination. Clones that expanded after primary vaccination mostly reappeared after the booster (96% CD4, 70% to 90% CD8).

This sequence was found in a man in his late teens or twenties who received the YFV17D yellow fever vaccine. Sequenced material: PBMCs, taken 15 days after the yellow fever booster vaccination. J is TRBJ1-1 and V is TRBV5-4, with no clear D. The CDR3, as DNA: TGTGCCAGCAGGGCTGAGACCTCTGAAGCTTTCTTT. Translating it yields CASRAETSEAFF.